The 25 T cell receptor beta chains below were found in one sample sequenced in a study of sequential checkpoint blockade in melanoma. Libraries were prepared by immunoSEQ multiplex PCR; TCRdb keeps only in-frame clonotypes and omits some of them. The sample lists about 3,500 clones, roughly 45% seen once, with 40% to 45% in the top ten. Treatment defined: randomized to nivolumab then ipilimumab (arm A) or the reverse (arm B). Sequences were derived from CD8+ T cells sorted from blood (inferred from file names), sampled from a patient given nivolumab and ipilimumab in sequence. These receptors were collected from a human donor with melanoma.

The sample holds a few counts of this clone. The DNA for the CDR3 is TGTGCCAGCAGCTTAGATATTGAGGTCTTTAGCAATCAGCCCCAGCATTTT. Amino acids: CASSLDIEVFSNQPQHF. The rearrangement joins TRBV11-2 to TRBJ1-5, with D unresolved. The CDR3 length is 17 residues. Trimming took 0 bases from V and 0 from J, leaving 12 bases between them. Germline V gene sequence: CDR1 SGHAT, CDR2 FQNNGV.

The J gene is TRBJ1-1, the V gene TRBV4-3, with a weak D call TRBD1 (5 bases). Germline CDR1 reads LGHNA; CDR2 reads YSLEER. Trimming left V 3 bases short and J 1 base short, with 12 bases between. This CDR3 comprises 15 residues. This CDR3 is CASSQSRQSNTEAFF. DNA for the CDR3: TGCGCCAGCAGCCAGTCACGACAGTCGAACACTGAAGCTTTCTTT.

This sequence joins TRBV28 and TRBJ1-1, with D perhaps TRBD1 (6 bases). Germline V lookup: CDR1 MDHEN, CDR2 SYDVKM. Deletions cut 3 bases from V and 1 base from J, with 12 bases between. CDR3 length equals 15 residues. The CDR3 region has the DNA TGTGCCAGCAGTTTCCCAGGGGCATCGAACACTGAAGCTTTCTTT. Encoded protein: CASSFPGASNTEAFF.

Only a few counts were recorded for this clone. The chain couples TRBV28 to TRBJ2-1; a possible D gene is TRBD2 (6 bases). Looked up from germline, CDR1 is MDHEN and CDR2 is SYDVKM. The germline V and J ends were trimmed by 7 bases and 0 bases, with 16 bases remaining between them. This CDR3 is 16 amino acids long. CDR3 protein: CASTGAGTHSYNEQFF. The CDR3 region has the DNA TGTGCCAGCACTGGTGCCGGGACTCACTCCTACAATGAGCAGTTCTTC.

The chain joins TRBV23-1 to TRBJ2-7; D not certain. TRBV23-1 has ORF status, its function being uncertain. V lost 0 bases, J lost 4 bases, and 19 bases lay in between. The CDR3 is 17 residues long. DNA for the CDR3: TGCGCCAGCAGTCAATCGCCGCCCCATAGTTCCGCTTACGAGCAGTACTTC. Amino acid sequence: CASSQSPPHSSAYEQYF.

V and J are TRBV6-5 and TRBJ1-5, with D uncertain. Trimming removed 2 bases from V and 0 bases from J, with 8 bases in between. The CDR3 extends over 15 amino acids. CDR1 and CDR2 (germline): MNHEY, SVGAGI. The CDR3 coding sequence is TGTGCCAGCAGTTACGGCGGGCATAGCAATCAGCCCCAGCATTTT. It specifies CASSYGGHSNQPQHF.

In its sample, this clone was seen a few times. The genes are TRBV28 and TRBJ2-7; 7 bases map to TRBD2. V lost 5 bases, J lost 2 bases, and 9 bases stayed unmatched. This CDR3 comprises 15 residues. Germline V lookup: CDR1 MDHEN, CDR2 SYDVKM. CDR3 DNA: TGTGCCAGCAGTCCTGGGGGGGTCCCAACCTACGAGCAGTACTTC. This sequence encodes CASSPGGVPTYEQYF.

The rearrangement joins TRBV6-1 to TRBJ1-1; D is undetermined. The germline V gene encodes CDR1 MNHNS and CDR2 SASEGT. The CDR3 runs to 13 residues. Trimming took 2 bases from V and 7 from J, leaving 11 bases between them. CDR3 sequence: CASSESRGSEAFF. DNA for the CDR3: TGTGCCAGCAGTGAAAGCCGAGGCAGTGAAGCTTTCTTT.

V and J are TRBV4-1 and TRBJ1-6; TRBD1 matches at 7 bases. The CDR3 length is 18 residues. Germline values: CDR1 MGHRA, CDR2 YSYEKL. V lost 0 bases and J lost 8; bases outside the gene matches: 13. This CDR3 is CASSQEVPGGRWDSPLHF. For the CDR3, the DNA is TGCGCCAGCAGCCAAGAGGTGCCAGGGGGGCGTTGGGATTCACCCCTCCACTTT.

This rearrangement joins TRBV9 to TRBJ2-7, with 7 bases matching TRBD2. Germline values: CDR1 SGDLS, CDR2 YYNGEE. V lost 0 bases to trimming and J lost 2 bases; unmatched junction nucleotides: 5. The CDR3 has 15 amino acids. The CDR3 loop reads CASSVATSPTYEQYF. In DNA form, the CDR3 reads TGTGCCAGCAGCGTAGCGACTAGCCCAACCTACGAGCAGTACTTC.

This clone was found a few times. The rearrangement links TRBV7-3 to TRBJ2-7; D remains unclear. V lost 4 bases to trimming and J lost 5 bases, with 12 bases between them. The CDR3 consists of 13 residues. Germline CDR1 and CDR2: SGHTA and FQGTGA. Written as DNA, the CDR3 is TGTGCCAGCAGCTCAGGTGGGTCGGACGAGCAGTACTTC. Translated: CASSSGGSDEQYF.

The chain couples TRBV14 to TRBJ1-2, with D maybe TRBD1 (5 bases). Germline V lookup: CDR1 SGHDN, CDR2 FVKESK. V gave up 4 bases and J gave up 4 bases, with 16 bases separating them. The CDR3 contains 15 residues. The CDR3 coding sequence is TGTGCCAGCAGCCCAACGCAGGGAATTCTCTATGGCTACACCTTC. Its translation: CASSPTQGILYGYTF.

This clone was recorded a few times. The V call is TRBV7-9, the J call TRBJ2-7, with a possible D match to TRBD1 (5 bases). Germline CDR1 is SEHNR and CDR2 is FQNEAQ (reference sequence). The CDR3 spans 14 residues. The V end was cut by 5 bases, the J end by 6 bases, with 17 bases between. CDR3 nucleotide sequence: TGTGCCAGCAGCGGTCAACAGGCTACTACCGAGCAGTACTTC. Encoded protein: CASSGQQATTEQYF.

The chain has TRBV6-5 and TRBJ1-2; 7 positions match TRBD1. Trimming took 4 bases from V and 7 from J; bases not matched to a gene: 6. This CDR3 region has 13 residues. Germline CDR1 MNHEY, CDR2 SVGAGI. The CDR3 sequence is CASSSGQRVGYTF. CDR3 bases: TGTGCCAGCAGTTCGGGACAGAGGGTTGGCTACACCTTC.

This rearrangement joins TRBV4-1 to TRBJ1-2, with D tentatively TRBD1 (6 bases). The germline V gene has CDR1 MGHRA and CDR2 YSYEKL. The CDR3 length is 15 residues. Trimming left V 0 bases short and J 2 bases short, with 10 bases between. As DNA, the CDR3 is TGCGCCAGCAGCCAAGACGTAACAGGGAACTATGGCTACACCTTC. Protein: CASSQDVTGNYGYTF.

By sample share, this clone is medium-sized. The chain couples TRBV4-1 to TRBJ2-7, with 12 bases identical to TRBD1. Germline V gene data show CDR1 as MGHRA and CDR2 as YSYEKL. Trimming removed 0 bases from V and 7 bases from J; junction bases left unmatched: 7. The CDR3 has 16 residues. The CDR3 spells CASSQDAGQGASEQYF. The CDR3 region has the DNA TGCGCCAGCAGCCAAGATGCGGGACAGGGGGCTTCGGAGCAGTACTTC.

The CDR3 bases are TGTGCCAGCAGCCAGGGGACAGGGTCCTACGAGCAGTACTTC. Residues: CASSQGTGSYEQYF. This chain links TRBV2 with TRBJ2-7; 9 bases align to TRBD1. J gave up 1 base and V 6 bases, and 4 bases lay outside the gene matches. This CDR3 is 14 amino acids long. Germline lookup yields CDR1 SNHLY and CDR2 FYNNEI.

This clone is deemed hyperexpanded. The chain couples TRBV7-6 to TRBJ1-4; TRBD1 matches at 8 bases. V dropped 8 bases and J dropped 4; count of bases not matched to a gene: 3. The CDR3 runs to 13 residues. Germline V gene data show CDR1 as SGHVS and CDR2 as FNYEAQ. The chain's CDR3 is CASGGQGNEKLFF. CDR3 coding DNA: TGTGCCAGCGGAGGACAGGGTAATGAAAAACTGTTTTTT.

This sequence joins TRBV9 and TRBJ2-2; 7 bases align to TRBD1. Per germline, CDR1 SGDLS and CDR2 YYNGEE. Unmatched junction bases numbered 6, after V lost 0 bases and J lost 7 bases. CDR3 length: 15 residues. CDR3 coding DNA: TGTGCCAGCAGCGTAGCTACAGGGGCTGGCGGGGAGCTGTTTTTT. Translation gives CASSVATGAGGELFF. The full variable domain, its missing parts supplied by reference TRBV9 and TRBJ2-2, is DSGVTQTPKHLITATGQRVTLRCSPRSGDLSVYWYQQSLDQGLQFLIQYYNGEERAKGNILERFSAQQFPDLHSELNLSSLELGDSALYFCASSVATGAGGELFFGEGSRLTVL.

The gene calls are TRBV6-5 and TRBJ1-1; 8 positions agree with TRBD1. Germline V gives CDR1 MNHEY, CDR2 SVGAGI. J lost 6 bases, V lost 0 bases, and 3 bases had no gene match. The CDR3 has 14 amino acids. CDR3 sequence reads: CASSYSQGAPEAFF. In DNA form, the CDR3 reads TGTGCCAGCAGTTACTCGCAGGGGGCACCTGAAGCTTTCTTT.

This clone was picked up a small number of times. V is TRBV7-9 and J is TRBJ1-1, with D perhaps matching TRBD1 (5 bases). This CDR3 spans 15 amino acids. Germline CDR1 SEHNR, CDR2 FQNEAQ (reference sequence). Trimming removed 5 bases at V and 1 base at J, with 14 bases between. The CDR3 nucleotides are TGTGCCAGCAGCCGCGGGGACCCCAGGAACACTGAAGCTTTCTTT. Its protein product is CASSRGDPRNTEAFF.

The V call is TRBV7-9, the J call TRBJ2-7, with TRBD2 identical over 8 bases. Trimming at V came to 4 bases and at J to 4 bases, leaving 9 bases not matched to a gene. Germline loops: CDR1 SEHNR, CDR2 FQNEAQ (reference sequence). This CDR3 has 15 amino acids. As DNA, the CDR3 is TGTGCCAGCAGCTCCGGAGGGGCGGGAGGTTACGAGCAGTACTTC. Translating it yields CASSSGGAGGYEQYF.

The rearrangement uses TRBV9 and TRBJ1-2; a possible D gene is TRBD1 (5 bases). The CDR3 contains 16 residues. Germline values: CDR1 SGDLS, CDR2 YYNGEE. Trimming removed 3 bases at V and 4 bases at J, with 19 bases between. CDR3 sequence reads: CASSDYLGGASYGYTF. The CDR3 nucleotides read TGTGCCAGCAGCGACTATTTGGGGGGTGCGAGCTATGGCTACACCTTC.

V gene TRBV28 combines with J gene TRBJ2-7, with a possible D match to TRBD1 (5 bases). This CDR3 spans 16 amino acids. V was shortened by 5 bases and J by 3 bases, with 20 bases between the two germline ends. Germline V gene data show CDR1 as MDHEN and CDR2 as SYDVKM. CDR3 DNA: TGTGCCAGCAGTACGCTAGAACAGGTGGGATTCTACGAGCAGTACTTC. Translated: CASSTLEQVGFYEQYF.

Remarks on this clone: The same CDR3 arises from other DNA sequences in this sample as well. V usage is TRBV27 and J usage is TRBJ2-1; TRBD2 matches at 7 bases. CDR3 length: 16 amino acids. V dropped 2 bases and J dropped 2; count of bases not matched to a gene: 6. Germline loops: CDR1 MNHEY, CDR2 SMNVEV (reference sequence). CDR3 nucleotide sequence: TGTGCCAGCAGTTTAGGGAGCGGGAACCCCTACAATGAGCAGTTCTTC. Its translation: CASSLGSGNPYNEQFF.